The source of this T cell receptor (beta chain) is a study of cytomegalovirus exposure and HLA in healthy donors (dated by TCRdb to 2016 to 2017). In the study overall: A later analysis indicated that the roughly 130 validation repertoires were generated on the platform also employed for the 670 or so repertoires of the first cohort. Along with the approximately 700-subject first cohort, a separate validation cohort of over a hundred different subjects was used. The aim of the study was to test whether cataloging public T cell receptors could identify signatures of past pathogen exposure. The study combined high-throughput TCR immunosequencing, statistical association of individual TCRs with disease status, and machine learning to predict cytomegalovirus infection status. Overall results and qualifications from the work: While some public TCRs were present in many individuals, most TCR sequences turned up only very rarely across donors. The authors suggested that the approach could potentially be generalized to other disease states and immunological phenotypes. In vitro tests confirmed that a few of the cytomegalovirus-associated TCR beta chains recognize cytomegalovirus antigens. The classifier was reported to diagnose cytomegalovirus status with high specificity and sensitivity in both the original and validation cohorts. Subsequent analysis determined that TCRs grouped into clusters in the first cohort also showed a tendency toward co-occurrence across the approximately 120 validation repertoires, and approximately 94% of cluster scores exceeded 0. In the study, 150 to 200 TCR beta chains were listed as associated with cytomegalovirus. The validation cohort had no HLA typing available for a later analysis, so co-occurrence within that cohort was assessed over all 120 or so repertoires.

Donors formed part of the validation cohort, which comprised some 120 subjects and was distinct from the first cohort of fewer than 750 subjects. Receptors were amplified or captured by the immunoSEQ multiplex PCR assay. The authors' pipeline ran thus. A statistical classification framework was developed to diagnose cytomegalovirus status using the catalog of TCR beta chain sequences. TCRdb mirrors the immuneACCESS table, restricted to in-frame sequences. Some clones are absent from its copies; in checked studies, under half trace to an unresolved V gene, and the reason for the others is unknown. V and J calls and clone size are copied from that table; D and trimming were computed from the DNA. The sample includes 90,000 to 100,000 clones, with 87% observed a single time. The ten largest clones add up to under 4.5% of the sample. This clone appeared a single time. Its antigen is currently not known. Base qualities were left out, and no much larger clone turns up one base away.

The germline V gene supplies CDR1 SNHLY and CDR2 FYNNEI. The CDR3 contains 13 residues, cysteine and phenylalanine counted. Just CDR3 DNA is preserved here, 39 bases in frame from base 1. After removal of 10 bases from V and 4 bases from J, the junction retains 9 bases not matched to a gene. The material sequenced was PBMCs. The sequence links TRBV2 to TRBJ1-1; 7 middle bases align to TRBD1. This TCR came from a woman aged 25 to 45 in good health and CMV-seronegative. Here the CDR3 is given as CATHRGWGTEAFF. The DNA sequence is as follows: TGTGCCACACACAGGGGATGGGGCACTGAAGCTTTCTTT.